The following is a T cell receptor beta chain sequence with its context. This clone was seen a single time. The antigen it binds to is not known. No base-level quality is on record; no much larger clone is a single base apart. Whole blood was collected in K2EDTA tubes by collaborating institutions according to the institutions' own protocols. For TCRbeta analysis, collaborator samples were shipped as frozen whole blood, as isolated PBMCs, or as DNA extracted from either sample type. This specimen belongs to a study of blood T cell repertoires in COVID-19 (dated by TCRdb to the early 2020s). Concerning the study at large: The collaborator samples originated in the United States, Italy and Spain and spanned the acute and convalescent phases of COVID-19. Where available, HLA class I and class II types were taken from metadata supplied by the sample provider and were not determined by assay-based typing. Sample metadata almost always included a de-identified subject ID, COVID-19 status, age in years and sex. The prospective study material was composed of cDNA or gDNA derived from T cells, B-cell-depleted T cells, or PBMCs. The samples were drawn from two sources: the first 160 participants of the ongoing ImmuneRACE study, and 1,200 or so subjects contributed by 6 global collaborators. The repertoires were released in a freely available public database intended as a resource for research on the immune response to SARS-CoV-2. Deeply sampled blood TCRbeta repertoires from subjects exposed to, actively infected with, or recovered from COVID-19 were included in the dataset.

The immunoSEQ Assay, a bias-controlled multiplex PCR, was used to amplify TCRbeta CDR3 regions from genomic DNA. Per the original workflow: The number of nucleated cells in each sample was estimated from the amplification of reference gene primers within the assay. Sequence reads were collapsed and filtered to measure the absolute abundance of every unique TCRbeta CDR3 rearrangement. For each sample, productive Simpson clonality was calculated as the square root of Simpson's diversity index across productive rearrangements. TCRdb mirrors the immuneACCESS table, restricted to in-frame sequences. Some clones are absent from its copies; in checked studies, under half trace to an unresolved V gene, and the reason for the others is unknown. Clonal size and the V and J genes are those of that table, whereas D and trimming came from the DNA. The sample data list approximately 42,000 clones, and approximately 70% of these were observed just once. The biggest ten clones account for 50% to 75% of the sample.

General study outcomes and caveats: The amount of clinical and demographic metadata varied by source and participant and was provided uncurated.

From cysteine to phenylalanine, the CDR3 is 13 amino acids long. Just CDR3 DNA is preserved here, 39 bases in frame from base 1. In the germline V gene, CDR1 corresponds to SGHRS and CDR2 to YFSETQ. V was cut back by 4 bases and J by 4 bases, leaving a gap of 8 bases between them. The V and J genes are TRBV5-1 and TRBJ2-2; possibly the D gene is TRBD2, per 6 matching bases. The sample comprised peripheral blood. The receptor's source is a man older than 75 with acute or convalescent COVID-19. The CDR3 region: CASSPEGTGELFF. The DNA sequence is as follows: TGCGCCAGCAGCCCGGAGGGCACCGGGGAGCTGTTTTTT.